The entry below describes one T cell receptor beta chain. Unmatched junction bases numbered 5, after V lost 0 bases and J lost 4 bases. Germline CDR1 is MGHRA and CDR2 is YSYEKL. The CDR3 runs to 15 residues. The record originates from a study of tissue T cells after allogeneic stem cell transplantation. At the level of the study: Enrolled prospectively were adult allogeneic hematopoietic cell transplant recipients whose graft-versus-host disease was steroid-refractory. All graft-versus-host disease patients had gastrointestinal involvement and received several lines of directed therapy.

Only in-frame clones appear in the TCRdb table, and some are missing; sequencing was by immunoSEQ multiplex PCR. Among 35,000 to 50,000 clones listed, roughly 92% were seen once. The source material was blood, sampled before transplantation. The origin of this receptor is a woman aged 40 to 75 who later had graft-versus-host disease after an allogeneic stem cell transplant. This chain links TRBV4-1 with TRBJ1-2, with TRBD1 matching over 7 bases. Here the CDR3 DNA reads TGCGCCAGCAGCCAAGAGAGACAGGGTCCCTATGGCTACACCTTC. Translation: CASSQERQGPYGYTF.